The 12 T cell receptor beta chains below all came from one sample that was sequenced in a study of shared clonotypes between healthy human individuals. Generated by immunoSEQ multiplex PCR, the TCRdb table keeps only in-frame clones and is missing some. The table lists about 1.1 million clones, approximately 80% of them singletons. The sequencing input was memory CD4+ T cells from PBMCs. Regarding subset: CD45RA-negative fraction. The receptors stem from a man aged 18 to 35 in good health. Some clones in this sample may be carry-over from other donors' samples.

The gene calls are TRBV11-2 and TRBJ1-3; D is uncertain. V was pared by 5 bases and J by 3 bases, with 5 bases between. This CDR3 comprises 12 residues. Germline loops: CDR1 SGHAT, CDR2 FQNNGV. The CDR3 bases are TGTGCCAGCAGCACCGGTGGAAACACCATATATTTT. Translation gives CASSTGGNTIYF.

J is TRBJ2-3 and V is TRBV7-2; no clear D gene. From germline, CDR1 is SGHTA and CDR2 FQGNSA. The CDR3 is made up of 14 amino acids. Trimming stripped 1 base from V and 0 bases from J, with 5 bases between. CDR3 residues: CASSLVVSTDTQYF. For the CDR3, the DNA is TGTGCCAGCAGCTTAGTGGTTAGCACAGATACGCAGTATTTT.

The J gene is TRBJ2-3, the V gene TRBV7-2; the D call may be TRBD1 or TRBD2 (6 bases each). The CDR3 contains 14 residues. Looked up from germline, CDR1 is SGHTA and CDR2 is FQGNSA. V dropped 0 bases and J dropped 8 bases, with 12 bases sitting between them. CDR3: CASSLALGGGTQYF. CDR3 coding DNA: TGTGCCAGCAGCTTAGCGCTGGGGGGCGGTACGCAGTATTTT.

The rearrangement links TRBV14 to TRBJ2-7, with D unclear. This CDR3 contains 12 residues. Germline V gene data show CDR1 as SGHDN and CDR2 as FVKESK. V lost 3 bases to trimming and J lost 6 bases, with 9 bases between them. CDR3 residues: CASSHRPGEQYF. As DNA, the CDR3 is TGTGCCAGCAGCCACCGACCGGGCGAGCAGTACTTC.

The V call is TRBV6-6, the J call TRBJ2-2; 7 bases agree with TRBD2. Germline V gene sequence: CDR1 MNHNY, CDR2 SVGAGI (reference sequence). Losses at the gene ends were 6 bases for V and 2 bases for J; bases not matched to a gene: 9. The CDR3 contains 16 residues. CDR3 DNA: TGTGCCAGCAGCCCGGCGGGGAGGGCTAACACCGGGGAGCTGTTTTTT. Its protein is CASSPAGRANTGELFF.

This clone has a single count. This chain connects TRBV28 to TRBJ1-5; tentatively, D is TRBD1 (5 bases). This CDR3 has 15 amino acids. From germline, CDR1 is MDHEN and CDR2 SYDVKM. The V and J ends lost 7 bases and 3 bases respectively, with 16 bases between them. CDR3 amino acids: CASTFDSQSNQPQHF. The CDR3 nucleotides read TGTGCCAGCACTTTCGACAGTCAATCCAATCAGCCCCAGCATTTT.

The rearrangement joins TRBV27 to TRBJ1-6; D is uncertain. This CDR3 has 17 residues. CDR1 MNHEY and CDR2 SMNVEV come from the germline V gene (reference sequence). Here the CDR3 reads CATGEKSYSSYNSPLHF. The CDR3 DNA follows: TGTGCAACTGGGGAGAAGTCTTACTCCTCCTATAATTCACCCCTCCACTTT.

The chain is built from TRBV4-1 and TRBJ1-4; 10 nucleotides line up with TRBD1. V lost 0 bases, J lost 7 bases, and 5 bases stayed unmatched. The CDR3 extends over 16 amino acids. Germline values: CDR1 MGHRA, CDR2 YSYEKL. The CDR3 nucleotides read TGCGCCAGCAGCCAAGAGTTCCGGGACAGGGGTGAAAAACTGTTTTTT. Its translation: CASSQEFRDRGEKLFF.

The chain employs TRBV5-4 and TRBJ2-7, with D uncertain. The V end was cut by 3 bases, the J end by 0 bases, with 13 bases between. Germline V CDR1 and CDR2: SGHNT, YYREEE (reference sequence). CDR3 size: 15 residues. The CDR3 coding sequence is TGTGCCAGCAGCTCGCCCGTGGGAAACTCCTACGAGCAGTACTTC. Residues: CASSSPVGNSYEQYF.

The sample holds one count of this clone. The chain carries TRBV6-1 and TRBJ2-5; D is ambiguous. V gave up 7 bases and J gave up 5 bases, with 8 bases separating them. CDR1 is MNHNS, CDR2 SASEGT, per germline. This CDR3 is 11 amino acids long. The CDR3 DNA reads as TGTGCCAGCACCTCCCGGGAGACCCAGTACTTC. It is translated as CASTSRETQYF.

In regard to this clone: This same CDR3 is encoded by further DNA sequences in the sample. The J gene is TRBJ2-5, the V gene TRBV5-1; D is uncertain. The CDR3 runs 13 residues. Germline assignment: CDR1 SGHRS and CDR2 YFSETQ. V shed 0 bases and J shed 1 base, with 4 bases lying between them. DNA of the CDR3: TGCGCCAGCAGCTTGGGTCTCCAAGAGACCCAGTACTTC. Translated: CASSLGLQETQYF.

This clone came up many times. V is TRBV6-1 and J is TRBJ2-1, with D unresolved. The CDR3 runs to 13 residues. CDR1 MNHNS and CDR2 SASEGT come from the germline V gene. The ends were cut back, 0 bases at V and 5 bases at J, with 5 bases in the middle. CDR3 nucleotide sequence: TGTGCCAGCAGTGAAGCGTTGCACAATGAGCAGTTCTTC. Its protein product is CASSEALHNEQFF.